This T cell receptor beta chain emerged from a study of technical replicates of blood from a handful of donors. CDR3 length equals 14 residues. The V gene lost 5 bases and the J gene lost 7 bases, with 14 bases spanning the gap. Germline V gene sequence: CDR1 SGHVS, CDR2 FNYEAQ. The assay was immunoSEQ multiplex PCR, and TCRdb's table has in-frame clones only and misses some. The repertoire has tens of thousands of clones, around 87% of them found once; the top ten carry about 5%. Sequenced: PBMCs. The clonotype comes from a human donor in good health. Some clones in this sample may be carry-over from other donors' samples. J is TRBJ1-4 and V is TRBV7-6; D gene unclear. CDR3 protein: CASSRSLGGEKLFF. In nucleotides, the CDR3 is TGTGCCAGCAGCCGGAGCCTAGGAGGTGAAAAACTGTTTTTT. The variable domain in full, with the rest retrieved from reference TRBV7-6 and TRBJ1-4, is GAGVSQSPRYKVTKRGQDVALRCDPISGHVSLYWYRQALGQGPEFLTYFNYEAQQDKSGLPNDRFSAERPEGSISTLTIQRTEQRDSAMYRCASSRSLGGEKLFFGSGTQLSVL.